The rows below give T cell receptor beta chains drawn from one sample of a study of cytomegalovirus exposure and HLA in healthy donors. Profiling relied on immunoSEQ multiplex PCR, and the TCRdb table lists in-frame clones only, not all of them. The table lists about 120,000 clones, approximately 15% of them singletons, with 1.9% in the top ten. Sequencing was done on a sample of PBMCs. These receptors came from a woman aged 18 to 35 in good health and CMV-seronegative. The CDR3 runs from the conserved cysteine through the conserved F or W. D genes are given only for firm matches. Size tells how often a clone was seen (once, few, many) or the class of an expanded clone, and some rows leave it out.

d_gene,v_gene,j_gene,abundance,CDR3nt,CDR3aa
TRBD1,TRBV2,TRBJ1-2,.,TGTGCCAGCAGTGGAACAGGGGTAGTCTATGGCTACACCTTC,CASSGTGVVYGYTF
TRBD2,TRBV7-9,TRBJ2-1,.,TGTGCCAGCAGCTTAGCGACTAGCGGGGTCAATGAGCAGTTCTTC,CASSLATSGVNEQFF
TRBD1,TRBV6-5,TRBJ1-5,few,TGTGCCAGGAGGAACAGGGGGCGGCAGCCCCAGCATTTT,CARRNRGRQPQHF
TRBD2,TRBV4-1,TRBJ2-1,.,TGCGCCAGCAGCCAGGCACCGGGACTAGCGGGAGGGTCATACAATGAGCAGTTCTTC,CASSQAPGLAGGSYNEQFF
.,TRBV7-2,TRBJ1-4,.,TGTGCCAGCAAGCAGCAGCGGACTAATGAAAAACTGTTTTTT,CASKQQRTNEKLFF
.,TRBV6-1,TRBJ1-2,few,TGTGCCAGCAGTGACGGGAGTTACTATGGCTACACCTTC,CASSDGSYYGYTF
TRBD2,TRBV9,TRBJ2-2,.,TGTGCCAGCAGCGAGGGACTAGCGGGAGTGGTCACCGGGGAGCTGTTTTTT,CASSEGLAGVVTGELFF
.,TRBV7-9,TRBJ1-4,few,TGTGCCAGCAGCTTATCCGAACAGGGTGGAAGAGAAAAACTGTTTTTT,CASSLSEQGGREKLFF
TRBD2,TRBV4-1,TRBJ2-1,few,TGCGCCAGCAGCCAAGAGAGCGGGAGTTACAATGAGCAGTTCTTC,CASSQESGSYNEQFF
.,TRBV7-5,TRBJ1-5,few,TGTGTCAGAAGCTTAGAAGGGGCAGAGCCCCAGCCCCAGCATTTT,CVRSLEGAEPQPQHF
TRBD1,TRBV19,TRBJ1-1,.,TGTGCCAGTAGTATTTCAGGGACAGCAACTGAAGCTTTCTTT,CASSISGTATEAFF
.,TRBV5-1,TRBJ2-5,few,TGCGCCAGCAGAGGGGAACGGGAGACCCAGTACTTC,CASRGERETQYF
TRBD2,TRBV9,TRBJ2-1,.,TGTGCCAGCAGCGGAGGGACTAGCGGGAGAAATGAGCAGTTCTTC,CASSGGTSGRNEQFF
TRBD1,TRBV30,TRBJ2-7,few,TGTGCCTGGAGTGTGGGACAGGGCTCCTACGAGCAGTACTTC,CAWSVGQGSYEQYF
TRBD1,TRBV6-5,TRBJ1-5,few,TGTGCCAGCAGCACGGACAGGGAGTTTAAGCCCCAGCATTTT,CASSTDREFKPQHF
.,TRBV11-2,TRBJ2-4,.,TGTGCCAGCAGCTTAGTGGCGGGGCGGCTAAACATTCAGTACTTC,CASSLVAGRLNIQYF
TRBD2,TRBV7-8,TRBJ2-1,few,TGTGCCAGCAGCTTAGCCCGAACTTTAGCGGGAGTTGGTTTATATGAGCAGTTCTTC,CASSLARTLAGVGLYEQFF
.,TRBV30,TRBJ2-7,few,TGTGCTGCCTCGGACACCGCCTACGAGCAGTACTTC,CAASDTAYEQYF
TRBD1,TRBV6-1,TRBJ2-2,few,TGTGCCAGCAGACTCGACAGGGACGCCGGGGAGCTGTTTTTT,CASRLDRDAGELFF
.,TRBV2,TRBJ2-1,.,TGTGCCAGCAGAACCCACCGCGGGGTTGGGGTCGTGGGAGGAGCAAACAATGAGCAGTTCTTC,CASRTHRGVGVVGGANNEQFF
.,TRBV9,TRBJ2-2,.,TGTGCCAGCAGCTCACAGGGATCAACTAACGCCGGGGAGCTGTTTTTT,CASSSQGSTNAGELFF
TRBD1,TRBV7-9,TRBJ1-5,few,TGTGCCAGCAGCTTTTGGGGACAGGGATCAACTGGGGATCAGCCCCAGCATTTT,CASSFWGQGSTGDQPQHF
TRBD2,TRBV7-9,TRBJ2-2,few,TGTGCCAGCAGTCGTCCGGGACTACTCACGAACACCGGGGAGCTGTTTTTT,CASSRPGLLTNTGELFF
TRBD1,TRBV5-1,TRBJ2-7,few,TGCGCCAGCAGCTTGATAACAGGGGAAGAGTACGAGCAGTACTTC,CASSLITGEEYEQYF
.,TRBV4-3,TRBJ2-3,.,TGCGCCAGCAGCCAGGGGGGAGCTGCTAGCACAGATACGCAGTATTTT,CASSQGGAASTDTQYF
TRBD2,TRBV11-3,TRBJ2-1,.,TGTGCCAGCAGCGGGGGGGAACCCTACAATGAGCAGTTCTTC,CASSGGEPYNEQFF
.,TRBV2,TRBJ2-2,.,TGTGCCACCAGAGGGGTTGGTTACGCCGGGGAGCTGTTTTTT,CATRGVGYAGELFF
.,TRBV4-3,TRBJ1-1,.,TGCGCCAGCAGCCATGCGGGTAACACTGAAGCTTTCTTT,CASSHAGNTEAFF
TRBD1,TRBV30,TRBJ2-2,.,TGTGCCTGGAGTGCCGACAGGGCCTTCACCGGGGAGCTGTTTTTT,CAWSADRAFTGELFF
TRBD1,TRBV7-9,TRBJ2-5,.,TGTGCCAGCAGCTCACAGGGGGCCCAAGAGACCCAGTACTTC,CASSSQGAQETQYF
TRBD1,TRBV7-9,TRBJ1-6,.,TGTGCCAGCAGCCCACTACCCAGGGGGAGCTCACCCCTCCACTTT,CASSPLPRGSSPLHF
.,TRBV5-1,TRBJ2-6,.,TGCGCCAGCAGCTCCCCAGGGACTGGGGCCAACGTCCTGACTTTC,CASSSPGTGANVLTF
TRBD2,TRBV4-3,TRBJ2-2,few,TGCGCCAGCAGCCCCCGGTTCTTTGGAGCGGGAAACACCGGGGAGCTGTTTTTT,CASSPRFFGAGNTGELFF
.,TRBV28,TRBJ1-1,few,TGTGCCAGCACCCATCTCTCGGAGCTGAACACTGAAGCTTTCTTT,CASTHLSELNTEAFF
.,TRBV6-5,TRBJ2-7,few,TGTGCCAGCAGTTATAGGGCAGGGGATCAGCACGAGCAGTACTTC,CASSYRAGDQHEQYF
TRBD1,TRBV9,TRBJ1-3,.,TGTGCCAGCAGCGCCCCGGGACAGGGATCTGGAAACACCATATATTTT,CASSAPGQGSGNTIYF
.,TRBV6-1,TRBJ1-2,.,TGTGCCAGCAGTGAATTGGGGGAGGGAGAGGGGGGCTACACCTTC,CASSELGEGEGGYTF
.,TRBV29-1,TRBJ2-2,.,TGCAGCGGTACGACCGGGAGTGTCGGGGAGCTGTTTTTT,CSGTTGSVGELFF
.,TRBV2,TRBJ2-1,few,TGTGCCAGCAGACGGGACTCGCAGGAGCAGTTCTTC,CASRRDSQEQFF
.,TRBV2,TRBJ1-2,.,TGTGCCAGCAGACTAGACGGAGCCTATGGCTACACCTTC,CASRLDGAYGYTF
.,TRBV7-6,TRBJ1-5,.,TGTGCCAGCAGCCCAGCGGGTGAGGGTCGGAATCAGCCCCAGCATTTT,CASSPAGEGRNQPQHF
.,TRBV4-2,TRBJ1-1,few,TGTGCCAGCAGCCAAGATTGGGCTCTCGAAGCTTTCTTT,CASSQDWALEAFF
.,TRBV4-3,TRBJ1-1,few,TGCGCCAGCAGCCAAGCCATCCGGGGTAGCATGAACACTGAAGCTTTCTTT,CASSQAIRGSMNTEAFF
.,TRBV10-3,TRBJ2-3,few,TGTGCCATCAGTGAGGTTCGCAACGGGTCTGCCTATACGCAGTATTTT,CAISEVRNGSAYTQYF
.,TRBV7-9,TRBJ2-1,few,TGTGCCAGAAGCCCCAACAATGAGCAGTTCTTC,CARSPNNEQFF
TRBD1,TRBV29-1,TRBJ2-7,few,TGCAGCGTTGAGGCCACGGGACAGGGCTACGAGCAGTACTTC,CSVEATGQGYEQYF
.,TRBV6-1,TRBJ1-2,.,TGTGCCAGCAACCTTAACAGGGTAGATGGCTACACCTTC,CASNLNRVDGYTF